This T cell receptor (beta chain) was sequenced in a study of T cells after somatic rescue of genetic block. TCRdb keeps only in-frame clones here, not all; method: immunoSEQ multiplex PCR. This sample has approximately 110,000 clones; 75% to 95% occur once, and the top ten carry roughly 1.5%. The CDR3 runs to 16 residues. The germline CDR1 and CDR2 sequences are LGHNA and YSLEER. Trimming at V came to 0 bases and at J to 6 bases, leaving 9 bases not matched to a gene. The sequencing input was peripheral blood mononuclear cells (PBMCs). The TCR sequence derives from a woman in her late teens or twenties. The rearrangement uses TRBV4-3 and TRBJ1-2, with 8 nucleotides matching TRBD1. CDR3 loop: CASSQDHGTGLNGYTF. CDR3 bases: TGCGCCAGCAGCCAAGATCACGGGACAGGACTGAATGGCTACACCTTC.